Listed here is a single T cell receptor beta chain. Only in-frame clones appear in the TCRdb table, and some are missing; sequencing was by immunoSEQ multiplex PCR. The data hold 95,000 to 150,000 clones, with around 80% observed a single time. J was trimmed by 2 bases and V by 6 bases; bases with no gene match: 5. The CDR3 length is 15 residues. Germline V gene sequence: CDR1 ENHRY, CDR2 SYGVKD. This entry comes from a study of blood T cell repertoires in COVID-19. Background on the study: Collection of acute and convalescent COVID-19 samples took place in the United States, Italy and Spain. The cDNA or gDNA used as material had been derived from T cells, B-cell-depleted T cells, or PBMCs.

V usage is TRBV10-3 and J usage is TRBJ1-1; TRBD1 agrees at 11 bases. The TCR was taken from a woman aged 80 or over with acute or convalescent COVID-19. Sequenced: peripheral blood. CDR3 sequence: CAIRGTGGVNTEAFF. DNA for the CDR3: TGTGCCATCAGGGGGACAGGGGGGGTTAACACTGAAGCTTTCTTT.